A selection of T cell receptor beta chains follows, all from one sample in a study of blood T cell repertoires in COVID-19. The assay was immunoSEQ multiplex PCR, and TCRdb's table has in-frame clones only and misses some. This sample has 120,000 or so clones, with about nine tenths found just once. Specimen: peripheral blood. The receptors here all came from a man in his sixties with COVID-19, enrolled during active disease. The CDR3 runs from the conserved cysteine through the conserved F or W. Each record gives: J gene, D gene, clone size, V gene, CDR3 protein, CDR3 DNA. D genes are given only for firm matches. The size entry is marked missing in some rows and otherwise reads once, few, many or a size class.

J: TRBJ2-5
D: NA
size: NA
V: TRBV2
CDR3: CASSASSYQETQYF
DNA: TGTGCCAGCAGTGCATCCAGTTACCAAGAGACCCAGTACTTC

J: TRBJ2-2
D: NA
size: NA
V: TRBV6-5
CDR3: CASSTEGTGELFF
DNA: TGTGCCAGCAGTACAGAGGGAACCGGGGAGCTGTTTTTT

J: TRBJ2-7
D: NA
size: NA
V: TRBV29-1
CDR3: CSGLDSYEQYF
DNA: TGCAGCGGTCTAGACAGTTACGAGCAGTACTTC

J: TRBJ2-5
D: NA
size: NA
V: TRBV6-6
CDR3: CASTDFQETQYF
DNA: TGTGCCAGCACGGACTTCCAAGAGACCCAGTACTTC

J: TRBJ2-3
D: NA
size: NA
V: TRBV4-2
CDR3: CASSLPGADTQYF
DNA: TGTGCCAGCAGCCTCCCCGGGGCAGATACGCAGTATTTT

J: TRBJ1-2
D: TRBD1
size: NA
V: TRBV19
CDR3: CASSGTGTGDYYGYTF
DNA: TGTGCCAGTAGTGGGACCGGGACAGGGGATTACTATGGCTACACCTTC

J: TRBJ2-7
D: TRBD1
size: NA
V: TRBV18
CDR3: CASSRDRGGREQYF
DNA: TGTGCCAGCTCGCGGGACAGGGGAGGACGCGAGCAGTACTTC

J: TRBJ2-5
D: TRBD2
size: NA
V: TRBV7-2
CDR3: CASCVAGTETQYF
DNA: TGTGCCAGCTGTGTAGCGGGTACGGAGACCCAGTACTTC

J: TRBJ2-5
D: NA
size: NA
V: TRBV12-5
CDR3: CASGPAGLGFQETQYF
DNA: TGTGCTAGTGGTCCAGCGGGCCTGGGGTTTCAAGAGACCCAGTACTTC

J: TRBJ2-5
D: TRBD2
size: NA
V: TRBV7-7
CDR3: CASSLGGTSGNQETQYF
DNA: TGTGCTAGCAGCTTGGGGGGGACTAGCGGGAACCAAGAGACCCAGTACTTC

J: TRBJ2-5
D: TRBD2
size: once
V: TRBV10-3
CDR3: CAISESGGQETQYF
DNA: TGTGCCATCAGTGAGTCCGGGGGGCAAGAGACCCAGTACTTC